This is a list of T cell receptor beta chains from one sample in a study of T cells in Graves' hyperthyroidism and ophthalmopathy. MiXCR, applied by TCRdb to the multiplex PCR reads, yields one record per CDR3 protein. Of around 600,000 distinct CDR3 sequences listed, around 16% were seen once; the top ten hold roughly 6.6%. The material sequenced was blood. Every receptor here comes from a woman aged 25-40 years with Graves' hyperthyroidism. The CDR3 runs from the conserved cysteine through the conserved F or W. D genes are given only for firm matches. The size field is filled for only some rows; it gives once, few, many or a size class.

CDR3 length	D gene	V gene	clone size	J gene	CDR3 DNA	CDR3 protein
14	.	TRBV27	many	TRBJ2-3	TGTGCCAGCAGTTTATCGATCGGCACAGATACGCAGTATTTT	CASSLSIGTDTQYF
11	.	TRBV30	.	TRBJ1-2	TGTGCCTCGAACTTTAGCTATGGCTACACCTTC	CASNFSYGYTF
20	TRBD2	TRBV7-9	few	TRBJ2-5	TGTGCCAGCAGCTTAGAGTTGTTTTTTGATGGCGGGAGCAGAGTGGAGACCCAGTACTTC	CASSLELFFDGGSRVETQYF
15	.	TRBV5-1	.	TRBJ2-2	TGCGCCAGCAGCTTGACGGGAGAGTCCCCCGGGGAGCTGTTTTTT	CASSLTGESPGELFF
13	TRBD2	TRBV28	.	TRBJ2-1	TGTGCCACTAATTGGAGCGGGAGGAATGAGCAGTTCTTC	CATNWSGRNEQFF
19	TRBD2	TRBV7-8	.	TRBJ2-5	TGCGCCAGCAGCCAAGATAGAGGACTAGCGGGAGGGCCGCGCGAGACCCAGTACTTC	CASSQDRGLAGGPRETQYF
15	TRBD1	TRBV6-2/TRBV6-3	many	TRBJ2-1	TGTGCCAGCAGGACCGCCGGGACAGGGTATAATGAGCAGTTCTTC	CASRTAGTGYNEQFF
14	TRBD1	TRBV28	.	TRBJ2-2	TGTGCCAGCGGTTGGGACAGACGCACCGGGGAGCTGTTTTTT	CASGWDRRTGELFF
15	TRBD2	TRBV6-1	few	TRBJ2-1	TGTGCCAGCAGATATACTAGCGTTCCTTACAATGAGCAGTTCTTC	CASRYTSVPYNEQFF
13	TRBD1	TRBV9	.	TRBJ1-2	TGTGCCAGCAGCCCCGGGACAGGGGGCAGCTACACCTTC	CASSPGTGGSYTF
15	TRBD2	TRBV29-1	few	TRBJ2-5	TGCAGCGTTGATAGACTAGCGGGAGTTCGAGAGACCCAGTACTTC	CSVDRLAGVRETQYF
16	TRBD2	TRBV27	.	TRBJ2-3	TGTGCCAGCAGTTCCCGTTGGACTAGCGACACAGATACGCAGTATTTT	CASSSRWTSDTDTQYF
15	.	TRBV12-3/TRBV12-4	many	TRBJ2-1	TGTGCCAGCAGTACAACAGGGGAGGCTTACAATGAGCAGTTCTTC	CASSTTGEAYNEQFF
13	.	TRBV5-1	.	TRBJ2-1	TGCGCCAGCAGCTTGGAACTAGATGATGAGCAGTTCTTC	CASSLELDDEQFF
15	.	TRBV7-9	.	TRBJ2-2	TGTGCCAGCAGCTTAGGAACGGTGAGCACCGGGGAGCTGTTTTTT	CASSLGTVSTGELFF
13	.	TRBV12-5	.	TRBJ2-1	TGTGCTAGTGGTTTGGGGGGGACAACTGAGCAGTTCTTC	CASGLGGTTEQFF
14	.	TRBV5-5	few	TRBJ1-4	TGTGCCGGCAGCTTATCCGCAACTAATGAAAAACTGTTTTTT	CAGSLSATNEKLFF
15	TRBD2	TRBV12-5	.	TRBJ2-7	TGTGCTAGTGGTTTGGTACCTAGCGGGAGCGACGAGCAGTACTTC	CASGLVPSGSDEQYF
14	TRBD1	TRBV30	many	TRBJ1-6	TGTGCCTGGAGTGTCGACAGGGTCAATTCACCCCTCCACTTT	CAWSVDRVNSPLHF
14	.	TRBV6-5	many	TRBJ2-7	TGTGCCAGCAGTTACTCGAATATAGGGTTCGAGCAGTACTTC	CASSYSNIGFEQYF
13	.	TRBV10-2	once	TRBJ2-7	TGCGCCAGCAGTGAGTCGGCTTACAATGAGCAGTACTTC	CASSESAYNEQYF
17	TRBD1	TRBV7-8	many	TRBJ1-2	TGTGCCAGCAGCTCCCGGGGTGGGACAGGGGGCTTCTATGGCTACACCTTC	CASSSRGGTGGFYGYTF
15	TRBD1	TRBV7-9	many	TRBJ1-1	TGTGCCAGCCCCGGGACAGGGCTGGCGAACACTGAAGCTTTCTTT	CASPGTGLANTEAFF
14	TRBD1	TRBV3-1	many	TRBJ1-2	TGTGCCAGCAGCCCCGGGACAGGGTCTCATGGCTACACCTTC	CASSPGTGSHGYTF
16	TRBD2	TRBV5-1	.	TRBJ2-5	TGCGCCAGCAGCACGGGGACTAGCGGGGCCCAAGAGACCCAGTACTTC	CASSTGTSGAQETQYF
16	.	TRBV12-5	many	TRBJ1-1	TGTGCTAGTGGTTTGGCCAGCGGGGTGTCGAACACTGAAGCTTTCTTT	CASGLASGVSNTEAFF
16	TRBD1	TRBV7-9	many	TRBJ2-7	TGTGCCAGCAGTACGCCCAGGACAGGGGGCGAGAACGAGCAGTACTTC	CASSTPRTGGENEQYF
17	.	TRBV2	many	TRBJ2-1	TGTGCCAGCACCCACGGCTCGAGGGAACGACTCTACAATGAGCAGTTCTTC	CASTHGSRERLYNEQFF
15	TRBD2	TRBV24-1	.	TRBJ2-3	TGTGCCACCAGTGATGCTAGCGGGAGGGCAGATACGCAGTATTTT	CATSDASGRADTQYF
17	TRBD1	TRBV27	.	TRBJ1-1	TGTGCCAGCAGTTTACACCAGGGGGGATATTGGAACACTGAAGCTTTCTTT	CASSLHQGGYWNTEAFF
15	.	TRBV6-1	.	TRBJ2-1	TGTGCCAGCAGTGAATGGGGGGGCGGCTACAATGAGCAGTTCTTC	CASSEWGGGYNEQFF
13	TRBD1	TRBV7-9	many	TRBJ2-3	TGTGCCGGCAGGGGGATTGGCACAGATACGCAGTATTTT	CAGRGIGTDTQYF
13	TRBD2	TRBV5-8	few	TRBJ2-3	TGTGCCAGCAGCTTTCTAGCGGGAGGGCCACAGTATTTT	CASSFLAGGPQYF
12	.	TRBV7-2	.	TRBJ1-1	TGTGCCAGCAGCTTAGTGGAGGGGCAGGCTTTCTTT	CASSLVEGQAFF
14	.	TRBV7-2	many	TRBJ2-5	TGTGCCAGCAGCTTACTCATTGCGACGGAGACCCAGTACTTC	CASSLLIATETQYF
14	TRBD1	TRBV19	.	TRBJ2-1	TGTGCCAGTAGTATCCAACAGGGGGTCTTCGGACGGTTCTTC	CASSIQQGVFGRFF
14	.	TRBV30	many	TRBJ2-7	TGTGCCTGGAGATCTCCGACTCCTTCCTACGAGCAGTACTTC	CAWRSPTPSYEQYF
14	.	TRBV11-2	many	TRBJ1-2	TGTGCCAGCAGAGCCCAGAAAGCTAACTATGGCTACACCTTC	CASRAQKANYGYTF
13	.	TRBV7-2	many	TRBJ1-1	TGTGCCAGCAGGAAAGGGTCCATCGCTGAAGCTTTCTTT	CASRKGSIAEAFF
14	.	TRBV9	.	TRBJ1-1	TGTGCCAGCAGCTACCGGGACATGAACACTGAAGCTTTCTTT	CASSYRDMNTEAFF
14	TRBD1	TRBV28	many	TRBJ1-5	TGTGCCAGCAGCCATGGGACAGGGGGCAAGCCCCAGCATTTT	CASSHGTGGKPQHF
15	.	TRBV2	many	TRBJ2-3	TGTGCCAAGACGCGGACGGGGCAACCCACAGATACGCAGTATTTT	CAKTRTGQPTDTQYF
17	.	TRBV12-5	.	TRBJ2-7	TGTGCTAGTGGTTTGGTCCTATTAGGGACTGAGATTTACGAGCAGTACTTC	CASGLVLLGTEIYEQYF
13	.	TRBV20-1	.	TRBJ1-2	TGCAGTGCTAGAGCGGGACAAACGGTTGGCTACACCTTC	CSARAGQTVGYTF
14	TRBD2	TRBV3-1	few	TRBJ2-7	TGTGCCAGCAGTGGCGGGAGGAGGCCCTACGAGCAGTACTTC	CASSGGRRPYEQYF
17	.	TRBV4-3	.	TRBJ1-6	TGCGCCAGCAGCCAGGCCACCGGGACAACGGGTAATTCACCCCTCCACTTT	CASSQATGTTGNSPLHF
16	TRBD2	TRBV24-1	many	TRBJ2-1	TGTGCCACCAGTGATTCTACTAGCGGAGCCTACAATGAGCAGTTCTTC	CATSDSTSGAYNEQFF
18	TRBD2	TRBV2	.	TRBJ2-1	TGTGCCAGCAGTGAGTTGGTGGGTGGCGGGAGTGGGGACAATGAGCAGTTCTTC	CASSELVGGGSGDNEQFF
16	TRBD2	TRBV20-1	many	TRBJ2-7	TGCAGTGCTAGAGGCCTTAGCGGGAGGGCCTCCTACGAGCAGTACTTC	CSARGLSGRASYEQYF
15	.	TRBV20-1	few	TRBJ1-2	TGCAGTGCTAGAGATCCCCAGCTGCTCGACTATGGCTACACCTTC	CSARDPQLLDYGYTF
12	.	TRBV27	few	TRBJ2-3	TGTGCCAGCAGGGAGGGCCCAGATACGCAGTATTTT	CASREGPDTQYF
13	.	TRBV20-1	few	TRBJ1-1	TGCAGTGCTAGACAGGGGAGGTGGGCTGAAGCTTTCTTT	CSARQGRWAEAFF
15	TRBD1	TRBV30	.	TRBJ2-5	TGTGCCTGGGGAAAAGGGACAGGGGCCAAGGAGACCCAGTACTTC	CAWGKGTGAKETQYF
14	TRBD2	TRBV6-2/TRBV6-3	.	TRBJ2-3	TGTGCCAGCAGTAGCGGGAGGGCTACAGATACGCAGTATTTT	CASSSGRATDTQYF
11	.	TRBV27	many	TRBJ2-3	TGTGCCAGCAGCCACACAGATACGCAGTATTTT	CASSHTDTQYF
14	TRBD1	TRBV28	few	TRBJ2-3	TGTGCCAGCTGGGGGGGACAGGGGACAGATACGCAGTATTTT	CASWGGQGTDTQYF
13	.	TRBV11-2	.	TRBJ2-7	TGTGCCAGCAGCCCCACGGATAACTACGAGCAGTACTTC	CASSPTDNYEQYF
14	.	TRBV6-1	.	TRBJ2-2	TGTGCCAGCAGTGAAATAGGGGTCCCCGGGGAGCTGTTTTTT	CASSEIGVPGELFF
14	.	TRBV28	many	TRBJ2-7	TGTGCCAGCACCGCGGGACAGTTATCCTACGAGCAGTACTTC	CASTAGQLSYEQYF
14	.	TRBV4-1	.	TRBJ2-7	TGCGCCAGCAGCCGAACCACAGGGTCCTACGAGCAGTACTTC	CASSRTTGSYEQYF